A selection of T cell receptor beta chains follows, all from one sample in a study of blood T cell repertoires in COVID-19. Sequencing used immunoSEQ multiplex PCR; TCRdb keeps in-frame clones, though not all of them. The table lists over 85,000 clones, 88% of them singletons. The sequencing input was peripheral blood. These receptors were collected from a woman in her 70s with acute or convalescent COVID-19. CDR3s include the opening cysteine and the closing phenylalanine or tryptophan. The D gene is left open where the match is weak. Part of the rows lack a size; the others show once, few, many or a class for expanded clones.

d_gene,j_gene,v_gene,abundance,CDR3aa,CDR3nt
TRBD2,TRBJ2-1,TRBV5-1,.,CASSTSGEDYEQFF,TGCGCCAGCAGCACTAGCGGAGAGGACTATGAGCAGTTCTTC
.,TRBJ2-7,TRBV27,.,CASSREASSYEQYF,TGTGCCAGCAGTAGGGAGGCTTCCTCCTACGAGCAGTACTTC
.,TRBJ1-1,TRBV30,.,CAWSEQSEAFF,TGTGCCTGGAGTGAACAGTCTGAAGCTTTCTTT
TRBD2,TRBJ2-5,TRBV3-1/TRBV3-2,once,CASSLRAGGSGETQYF,TGTGCCAGCAGCCTACGAGCGGGAGGCTCGGGAGAGACCCAGTACTTC
.,TRBJ2-1,TRBV6-2/TRBV6-3,.,CASSHSYNEQFF,TGTGCCAGCAGTCACTCCTACAATGAGCAGTTCTTC
.,TRBJ2-2,TRBV10-3,.,CAISDLGAEIGELFF,TGTGCCATCAGTGACTTGGGGGCTGAAATCGGGGAGCTGTTTTTT
.,TRBJ1-1,TRBV5-1,.,CASSLPGVVTEAFF,TGCGCCAGCAGTCTCCCAGGGGTGGTCACTGAAGCTTTCTTT
TRBD1,TRBJ1-4,TRBV9,.,CAGNTRDREIHHFRMSEKLFF,TGTGCCGGCAATACCCGGGACAGGGAGATACACCACTTTAGGATGAGTGAAAAACTGTTTTTT
.,TRBJ1-5,TRBV24-1,.,CATSDSREYNQPQHF,TGTGCCACCAGTGATTCGCGGGAGTACAATCAGCCCCAGCATTTT
.,TRBJ2-1,TRBV7-2,.,CASSLAATGLNEQFF,TGTGCCAGCAGCTTAGCAGCGACGGGTCTCAATGAGCAGTTCTTC
TRBD2,TRBJ2-1,TRBV28,.,CASSYSGTSIEQFF,TGTGCCAGCAGTTACTCCGGGACTAGCATCGAGCAGTTCTTC
.,TRBJ2-1,TRBV29-1,.,CSVFPGRMMGEANEQFF,TGCAGCGTTTTTCCGGGACGGATGATGGGGGAGGCCAATGAGCAGTTCTTC
.,TRBJ2-4,TRBV5-6,.,CASSFGQHSKNIQYF,TGTGCCAGCAGTTTCGGACAGCACTCCAAAAACATTCAGTACTTC
.,TRBJ1-2,TRBV29-1,once,CSVGEGLTLRPLYGYTF,TGCAGCGTTGGTGAGGGTTTAACCTTACGCCCCCTCTATGGCTACACCTTC
TRBD2,TRBJ2-2,TRBV3-1/TRBV3-2,.,CASSRIAGRGTGELFF,TGTGCCAGCAGCAGAATAGCGGGAAGGGGCACCGGGGAGCTGTTTTTT
.,TRBJ1-1,TRBV11-3,.,CASSSSNRRENTEAFF,TGTGCCAGCAGCTCTTCGAACAGGCGGGAGAACACTGAAGCTTTCTTT
TRBD1,TRBJ1-4,TRBV5-1,.,CASSSGQGGEKLFF,TGCGCCAGCAGCTCGGGACAGGGTGGAGAAAAACTGTTTTTT
.,TRBJ1-1,TRBV6-5,.,CASSYLIGQNTEAFF,TGTGCCAGCAGTTACCTGATTGGACAGAACACTGAAGCTTTCTTT
TRBD1,TRBJ2-3,TRBV14,.,CASSQVTGTGYADTQYF,TGTGCCAGCAGCCAAGTTACCGGGACAGGGTACGCAGATACGCAGTATTTT
TRBD1,TRBJ1-5,TRBV6-1,.,CASSEARTGVLGNQPQHF,TGTGCCAGCAGTGAAGCCAGGACAGGGGTGTTGGGCAATCAGCCCCAGCATTTT
.,TRBJ1-4,TRBV5-1,.,CASSLGAASTNEKLFF,TGCGCCAGCAGTTTGGGGGCCGCCTCAACTAATGAAAAACTGTTTTTT
TRBD1,TRBJ2-2,TRBV2,once,CASSARGPSGELFF,TGTGCCAGCAGTGCCAGGGGGCCGTCCGGGGAGCTGTTTTTT
.,TRBJ2-7,TRBV21-1,.,CASSKGTGCFYEQYF,TGTGCCAGCAGCAAAGGGACAGGGTGCTTTTACGAGCAGTACTTC
.,TRBJ1-6,TRBV5-4,few,CASSLLDKSPLHF,TGTGCCAGCAGCTTGTTGGACAAATCACCCCTCCACTTT
TRBD1,TRBJ1-1,TRBV6-5,.,CASRLTGEPTEAFF,TGTGCCAGCAGGTTAACAGGGGAGCCCACTGAAGCTTTCTTT
.,TRBJ2-7,TRBV24-1,.,CATSDPRSGDEQYF,TGTGCCACCAGTGACCCCCGGTCGGGGGACGAGCAGTACTTC
TRBD1,TRBJ1-5,TRBV7-6,.,CASSRNRGRPQHF,TGTGCCAGCAGCAGAAACAGGGGGAGGCCCCAGCATTTT
.,TRBJ1-6,TRBV19,.,CASSNGYLGSPLHF,TGTGCCAGTAGTAACGGGTACCTAGGTTCACCCCTCCACTTT
TRBD2,TRBJ2-3,TRBV5-6,.,CASSPWRGGLTDTQYF,TGTGCCAGCAGCCCCTGGCGGGGGGGCTTGACAGATACGCAGTATTTT
.,TRBJ2-7,TRBV12-3/TRBV12-4,.,CASSRQGILEQYF,TGTGCCAGCAGTCGGCAGGGTATCCTCGAGCAGTACTTC
.,TRBJ1-2,TRBV11-2,.,CASSLGAVNSYGYTF,TGTGCCAGCAGCTTAGGGGCTGTAAACTCCTATGGCTACACCTTC
.,TRBJ1-6,TRBV9,once,CASSEGGNNSPLHF,TGTGCCAGCAGCGAGGGAGGGAATAATTCACCCCTCCACTTT
TRBD1,TRBJ1-2,TRBV24-1,.,CATRDSSYGYTF,TGTGCCACTAGGGACAGCTCCTATGGCTACACCTTC
TRBD1,TRBJ1-2,TRBV19,.,CASSQGDYGYTF,TGTGCCAGTAGCCAGGGGGACTATGGCTACACCTTC
.,TRBJ2-2,TRBV29-1,.,CSVGLNTGELFF,TGCAGCGTTGGTCTAAACACCGGGGAGCTGTTTTTT
TRBD2,TRBJ2-7,TRBV6-5,once,CASSYSLASGAYEQYF,TGTGCCAGCAGTTACTCGCTGGCTAGCGGTGCCTACGAGCAGTACTTC
TRBD2,TRBJ2-3,TRBV4-1,once,CASSQDSVAGRTDTQYF,TGCGCCAGCAGCCAAGACTCGGTAGCGGGACGCACAGATACGCAGTATTTT
.,TRBJ2-7,TRBV30,.,CAWSRGSGGQYF,TGTGCCTGGAGTCGCGGGTCAGGAGGGCAGTACTTC
TRBD1,TRBJ1-2,TRBV3-1/TRBV3-2,.,CASSQEWAWTGKGYTF,TGTGCCAGCAGCCAAGAATGGGCGTGGACAGGGAAGGGCTACACCTTC
.,TRBJ2-7,TRBV19,.,CASSLGNGRAYEQYF,TGTGCCAGTAGTCTAGGAAATGGTCGGGCCTACGAGCAGTACTTC